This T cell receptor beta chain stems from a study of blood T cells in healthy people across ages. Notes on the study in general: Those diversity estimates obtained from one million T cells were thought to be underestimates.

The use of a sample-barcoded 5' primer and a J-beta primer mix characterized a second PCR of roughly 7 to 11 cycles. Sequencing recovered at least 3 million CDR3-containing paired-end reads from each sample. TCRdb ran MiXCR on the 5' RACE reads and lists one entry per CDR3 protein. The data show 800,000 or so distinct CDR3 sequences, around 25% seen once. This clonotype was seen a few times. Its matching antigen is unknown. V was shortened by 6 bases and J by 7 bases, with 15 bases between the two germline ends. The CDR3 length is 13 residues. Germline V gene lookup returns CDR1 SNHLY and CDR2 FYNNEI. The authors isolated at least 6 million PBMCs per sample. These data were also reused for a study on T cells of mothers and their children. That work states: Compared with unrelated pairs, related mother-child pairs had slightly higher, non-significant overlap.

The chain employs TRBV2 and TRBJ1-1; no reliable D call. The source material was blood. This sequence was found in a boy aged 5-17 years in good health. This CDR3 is CASSPSDRGEAFF. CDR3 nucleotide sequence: TGTGCCAGCAGCCCCTCGGACCGTGGTGAAGCTTTCTTT.